The entry below gives a single T cell receptor (beta chain) sequence along with its context. This record belongs to a study of blood T cell repertoires in COVID-19. Whole-study context: Researchers got acute and convalescent COVID-19 samples from the United States, Italy and Spain. T cells, B-cell-depleted T cells, or PBMCs supplied cDNA or gDNA.

Original data processing: Amplification of reference gene primers provided the estimated nucleated cell counts. Measured with immunoSEQ multiplex PCR; TCRdb has only the in-frame clones, and not every one. That table gives V, J and clone size, and the DNA gave D and trimming. This repertoire shows tens of thousands of clones, roughly nine tenths found once; its top ten account for around 4.5%. The CDR3 length is 16 residues. Trimming took 6 bases from V and 4 from J; bases not matched to a gene: 9. CDR1 MDHEN and CDR2 SYDVKM come from the germline V gene. Sequencing was done on a sample of peripheral blood. V is TRBV28 and J is TRBJ2-4, with TRBD1 matching 10 bases. The TCR comes from a man between 60 and 75 years old with COVID-19, enrolled during active disease. Here the CDR3 DNA reads TGTGCCAGCAGCTCCGGGACAGGGGTGGTAAAAAACATTCAGTACTTC. Residues: CASSSGTGVVKNIQYF.